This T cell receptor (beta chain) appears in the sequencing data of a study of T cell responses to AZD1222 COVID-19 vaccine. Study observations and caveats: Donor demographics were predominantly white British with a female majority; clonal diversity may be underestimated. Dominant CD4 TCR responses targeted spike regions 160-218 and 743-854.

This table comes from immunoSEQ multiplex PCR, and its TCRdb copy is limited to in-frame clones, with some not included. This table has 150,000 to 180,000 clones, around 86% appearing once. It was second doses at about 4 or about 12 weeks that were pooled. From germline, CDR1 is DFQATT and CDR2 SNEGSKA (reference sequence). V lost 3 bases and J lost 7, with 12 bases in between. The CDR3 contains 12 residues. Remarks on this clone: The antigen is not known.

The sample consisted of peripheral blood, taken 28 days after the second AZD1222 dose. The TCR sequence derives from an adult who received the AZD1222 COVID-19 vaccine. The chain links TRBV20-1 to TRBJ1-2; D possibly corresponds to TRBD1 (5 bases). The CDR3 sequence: CSASRQTLGYTF. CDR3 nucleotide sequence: TGCAGTGCTAGTAGACAGACGCTTGGCTACACCTTC.